This is a list of T cell receptor beta chains from one sample in a study of blood T cell repertoires in COVID-19. Using immunoSEQ multiplex PCR, the repertoire was profiled, and TCRdb retains in-frame clones only, with some absent. Of 170,000 or so clones in the sample, about 86% are singletons; the top ten hold approximately 7%. Sequenced: peripheral blood. The origin of the receptors is a man aged 50 to 59 with active or convalescent COVID-19. Both conserved end residues are part of each CDR3. A D gene is named only where the DNA matches it firmly. Size is omitted from some rows. Given values are once, few, many or a class for expanded clones.

D: .; size: .; J: TRBJ1-2; V: TRBV4-1; DNA: TGCGCCAGCAGCCATACCGGGCCCTCGGGGGGCTACACCTTC; CDR3: CASSHTGPSGGYTF
D: .; size: few; J: TRBJ2-5; V: TRBV7-2; DNA: TGTGCCAGCAGCAAACAGGGCCGGGAGACCCAGTACTTC; CDR3: CASSKQGRETQYF
D: TRBD1; size: .; J: TRBJ1-5; V: TRBV28; DNA: TGTGCCAGCAGTTTTGTAGGACAGGGCATTCAGCCCCAGCATTTT; CDR3: CASSFVGQGIQPQHF
D: TRBD1; size: .; J: TRBJ1-2; V: TRBV7-2; DNA: TGTGCCAGCAGCATGGACAGGGCCTATGGCTACACCTTC; CDR3: CASSMDRAYGYTF
D: .; size: .; J: TRBJ2-3; V: TRBV7-3; DNA: TGTGCCAGCAGCTTTGGGGCCGGGACAGATACGCAGTATTTT; CDR3: CASSFGAGTDTQYF
D: .; size: .; J: TRBJ1-1; V: TRBV19; DNA: TGTGCCAGTAGCCCGAGGAGGTTAGGACCAGACACTGAAGCTTTCTTT; CDR3: CASSPRRLGPDTEAFF
D: TRBD1; size: .; J: TRBJ2-7; V: TRBV15; DNA: TGTGCCACCAGCTCACGGGACAGGGCGACCTACGAGCAGTACTTC; CDR3: CATSSRDRATYEQYF
D: .; size: .; J: TRBJ1-2; V: TRBV6-2/TRBV6-3; DNA: TGTGCCAGCAGTTCTCGGCTGACAGCTAACTATGGCTACACCTTC; CDR3: CASSSRLTANYGYTF
D: TRBD1; size: .; J: TRBJ1-6; V: TRBV27; DNA: TGTGCCAGCAGATTACAGGGGTTCTCCTATAATTCACCCCTCCACTTT; CDR3: CASRLQGFSYNSPLHF
D: TRBD2; size: .; J: TRBJ2-1; V: TRBV7-3; DNA: TGTGCCAGCAGCCGCCCCTCTAGCGGAATGAGCTCCTACAATGAGCAGTTCTTC; CDR3: CASSRPSSGMSSYNEQFF
D: TRBD1; size: .; J: TRBJ1-2; V: TRBV19; DNA: TGTGCCAGTAGTATCGGACAGGGAGCTAACTATGGCTACACCTTC; CDR3: CASSIGQGANYGYTF
D: .; size: once; J: TRBJ1-1; V: TRBV4-3; DNA: TGCGCCAGCAGCCAGAGCCCTCCAGGGACACCCAACACTGAAGCTTTCTTT; CDR3: CASSQSPPGTPNTEAFF
D: TRBD1; size: .; J: TRBJ1-5; V: TRBV7-6; DNA: TGTGCCAGCAGCTTAGGCGACAGGGGCAATCAGCCCCAGCATTTT; CDR3: CASSLGDRGNQPQHF
D: TRBD1; size: .; J: TRBJ1-2; V: TRBV7-9; DNA: TGTGCCAGCAGCTCCGGACAGGGGCATAACTATGGCTACACCTTC; CDR3: CASSSGQGHNYGYTF
D: TRBD1; size: .; J: TRBJ1-6; V: TRBV5-4; DNA: TGTGCCAGCAGCCCGGGACAGGCCTATAATTCACCCCTCCACTTT; CDR3: CASSPGQAYNSPLHF
D: .; size: few; J: TRBJ1-4; V: TRBV19; DNA: TGTGCCAGTAGTAGGTCATTTAGTGGTGGAGATGAAAAACTGTTTTTT; CDR3: CASSRSFSGGDEKLFF
D: TRBD1; size: once; J: TRBJ1-2; V: TRBV9; DNA: TGTGCCAGCAGCGTCGACAGGGGAATCGGTGGCTACACCTTC; CDR3: CASSVDRGIGGYTF
D: TRBD2; size: .; J: TRBJ2-3; V: TRBV5-1; DNA: TGCGCCAGCAGCTTTGGGACTAGCGGATCCACAGATACGCAGTATTTT; CDR3: CASSFGTSGSTDTQYF
D: TRBD1; size: few; J: TRBJ1-1; V: TRBV5-5; DNA: TGTGCCAGCAGCTTTGGACAGGTTGAAGCTTTCTTT; CDR3: CASSFGQVEAFF
D: TRBD2; size: .; J: TRBJ2-3; V: TRBV10-3; DNA: TGTGCCATCAGTCCCGGGACTACCGATGGGGATACGCAGTATTTT; CDR3: CAISPGTTDGDTQYF
D: TRBD1; size: once; J: TRBJ1-1; V: TRBV5-1; DNA: TGCGCCAGCAGCTTGGAGGGGGCCGAGGGGACTGAAGCTTTCTTT; CDR3: CASSLEGAEGTEAFF
D: .; size: .; J: TRBJ2-1; V: TRBV6-6; DNA: TGTGCCAGCAGTTACTCGACTGCCTCCAATGAGCAGTTCTTC; CDR3: CASSYSTASNEQFF
D: .; size: .; J: TRBJ1-2; V: TRBV4-2; DNA: TGTGCCAGCAGCCAGACGACCCCCCCCGAGGGCTATGGCTACACCTTC; CDR3: CASSQTTPPEGYGYTF
D: .; size: .; J: TRBJ2-2; V: TRBV15; DNA: TGTGCCACCAGCAGAGATCTCGCGGGGGCCACCGGGGAGCTGTTTTTT; CDR3: CATSRDLAGATGELFF
D: TRBD1; size: .; J: TRBJ2-1; V: TRBV11-2; DNA: TGTGCCAGCAGCAAAAGGGCAGGCGGACAGGGAGTAAATGAGCAGTTCTTC; CDR3: CASSKRAGGQGVNEQFF
D: TRBD2; size: once; J: TRBJ2-1; V: TRBV18; DNA: TGTGCCAGCTCACCTCTAGCGGGATCCTACAATGAGCAGTTCTTC; CDR3: CASSPLAGSYNEQFF
D: TRBD1; size: .; J: TRBJ1-3; V: TRBV2; DNA: TGTGCCAGCAGTGGAGGGCCGGGACAGGGTGACACCATATATTTT; CDR3: CASSGGPGQGDTIYF
D: TRBD1; size: .; J: TRBJ1-1; V: TRBV6-6; DNA: TGTGCCAGCAGTTACGGGGACAGGGTAAAAGCTTTCTTT; CDR3: CASSYGDRVKAFF
D: .; size: .; J: TRBJ1-6; V: TRBV4-1; DNA: TGCGCCAGCAGCCAATTGGGCCCCCTCCACTTT; CDR3: CASSQLGPLHF
D: TRBD2; size: .; J: TRBJ2-7; V: TRBV5-1; DNA: TGCGCCAGCAGCTTGGTAGCGGGAGCGTCCTACGAGCAGTACTTC; CDR3: CASSLVAGASYEQYF
D: TRBD1; size: .; J: TRBJ1-1; V: TRBV28; DNA: TGTGCCAGCAGACCGGGACAGTTGAACACTGAAGCTTTCTTT; CDR3: CASRPGQLNTEAFF